Below are 19 T cell receptor beta chains sequenced from a single sample in a study of post-analysis software for immune sequencing data. Their recognized antigens are unknown. Prepared TCR beta cDNA libraries contained unique molecular identifiers. TCRdb ran MiXCR on the PCR reads and lists one entry per CDR3 protein. This sample yields about 460,000 distinct CDR3 sequences, of which less than 45% are seen a single time; about 12% belongs to the top ten. Points from the study as a whole: About five TRBV segments were more frequent in patients than controls; TRBV5-6, TRBV5-1 and TRBV20-1 belonged to this group.

Sequenced input: blood. These receptors were collected from a girl aged 5 to 17 with multiple sclerosis.

This clonotype was seen a handful of times. V is TRBV29-1 and J is TRBJ2-1; 9 bases map to TRBD2. The CDR3 is 14 residues long. After removal of 2 bases from V and 2 bases from J, the junction contained 1 base not matched to a gene. Germline-derived CDR1 and CDR2 are SQVTM and ANQGSEA. CDR3 loop: CSVELAGPYNEQFF. As DNA, the CDR3 is TGCAGCGTTGAACTAGCGGGGCCCTACAATGAGCAGTTCTTC.

Worth noting for this clonotype: An end of the junction does not agree with germline; a read error may underlie this. The J gene is TRBJ2-1, the V gene TRBV6-5, with TRBD2 identical over 15 bases. CDR3 size: 15 residues. Germline V gene sequence: CDR1 MNHEY, CDR2 SVGAGI. The CDR3 sequence is CTSSPGLAGGSEQFF. CDR3 DNA sequence: TGTACCAGCAGTCCCGGACTAGCGGGAGGGAGTGAGCAGTTCTTC.

There are a few counts of this clonotype. This chain connects TRBV28 to TRBJ2-1; 8 bases match TRBD2. The length of the CDR3 is 16 residues. Germline V lookup: CDR1 MDHEN, CDR2 SYDVKM. V trimming: 10 bases; J trimming: 5 bases; junction bases outside the gene matches: 16. The CDR3 DNA reads as TGTGCCACCGGTCTCTTCAGGACTAGCATCGACAATGAGCAGTTCTTC. Its translation is CATGLFRTSIDNEQFF.

The table lists this clonotype with a few counts. V and J are TRBV20-1 and TRBJ2-7; D is uncertain. Looked up from germline, CDR1 is DFQATT and CDR2 is SNEGSKA (reference sequence). The CDR3 has 13 residues. Trimming took 0 bases from V and 6 from J, leaving 12 bases between them. CDR3 bases: TGCAGTGCTAGAGATTCCCGAGTAAGCGAGCAGTACTTC. Protein product: CSARDSRVSEQYF.

The V and J genes are TRBV5-1 and TRBJ2-7, with unresolved D. CDR1 is SGHRS and CDR2 is YFSETQ in the germline V gene. V lost 6 bases and J lost 0, with 7 bases in between. This CDR3 has 12 residues. The CDR3 nucleotides are TGCGCCAGCATTAACAGCTCCTACGAGCAGTACTTC. Its protein is CASINSSYEQYF.

V usage is TRBV6-4 and J usage is TRBJ1-1, with D possibly matching TRBD1 (5 bases). CDR3 size: 14 residues. Looked up from germline, CDR1 is MRHNA and CDR2 is SNTAGT. V lost 6 bases and J lost 0, with 11 bases in between. The CDR3 sequence is CASSATDMNTEAFF. The CDR3, as DNA: TGTGCCAGCAGCGCGACGGACATGAACACTGAAGCTTTCTTT.

The J gene is TRBJ2-3, the V gene TRBV7-2; 10 bases are shared with TRBD2. V lost 3 bases and J lost 4; bases outside the gene matches: 7. The V gene's germline CDR1 is SGHTA and CDR2 FQGNSA. CDR3 size: 16 residues. The DNA of the CDR3 is TGTGCCAGCAGCTTTTACAGCGGGAGGGCCCCAGATACGCAGTATTTT. Encoded protein: CASSFYSGRAPDTQYF.

This clonotype turned up a few times. J is TRBJ2-7 and V is TRBV7-9; 8 bases agree with TRBD2. The V segment lost 5 bases and the J segment 2 bases; nucleotides outside the gene matches: 14. This CDR3 has 17 amino acids. Germline V lookup: CDR1 SEHNR, CDR2 FQNEAQ (reference sequence). CDR3 residues: CASSPLDASGPTYEQYF. CDR3 bases: TGTGCCAGCAGCCCCCTTGACGCTAGCGGGCCCACCTACGAGCAGTACTTC.

The chain recombines TRBV11-3 with TRBJ2-1; TRBD1 might be the D (5 bases). V gave up 5 bases and J gave up 8 bases, with 16 bases separating them. This CDR3 region has 14 residues. The germline CDR1 and CDR2 sequences are SGHNT and YENEEA. CDR3 in amino acids: CASSLWGRDHEQFF. Written as DNA, the CDR3 is TGTGCCAGCAGCCTCTGGGGCAGGGATCATGAGCAGTTCTTC.

This clonotype appeared once. V gene TRBV15 combines with J gene TRBJ2-4; D gene unclear. This CDR3 comprises 13 residues. Per germline, CDR1 LNHNV and CDR2 YYDKDF (reference sequence). Between the trimmed V and J ends, which lost 0 bases and 12 bases, there was a span of 12 bases. The CDR3 nucleotides read TGTGCCACCAGCAGAGATCCCGGCCTAGGTCAGTACTTC. Translation: CATSRDPGLGQYF.

In its sample, this clonotype was seen many times. The J gene is TRBJ2-3, the V gene TRBV29-1; 7 nucleotides align to TRBD2. CDR3 size: 11 residues. V lost 7 bases to trimming and J lost 10 bases; unmatched junction nucleotides: 8. Germline V gene sequence: CDR1 SQVTM, CDR2 ANQGSEA. The CDR3 sequence is CSAGASGPQYF. The CDR3 region has the DNA TGCAGCGCCGGGGCTAGCGGACCGCAGTATTTT.

This chain links TRBV20-1 with TRBJ2-1, with 8 bases identical to TRBD2. J lost 2 bases, V lost 0 bases, and 9 bases had no gene match. From germline, CDR1 is DFQATT and CDR2 SNEGSKA (reference sequence). The CDR3 runs to 17 residues. CDR3 nucleotide sequence: TGCAGTGCTAGAGATAGGCGAGCGGGAGAAGCCTACAATGAGCAGTTCTTC. It is translated as CSARDRRAGEAYNEQFF.

This clonotype was observed a few times. This chain connects TRBV20-1 to TRBJ1-5; D is possibly TRBD1 (5 bases). Germline loops: CDR1 DFQATT, CDR2 SNEGSKA (reference sequence). V was shortened by 6 bases and J by 2 bases, with 20 bases between the two germline ends. The CDR3 is 16 residues long. The CDR3, as DNA: TGCAGTGCGCTGGGGGGGGAGGCCTATGGCAATCAGCCCCAGCATTTT. Translation: CSALGGEAYGNQPQHF.

This clonotype was detected only a few times. This chain connects TRBV28 to TRBJ2-3, with unresolved D. The CDR3 has 17 residues. The V and J ends lost 4 bases and 1 base respectively, with 18 bases between them. CDR1 is MDHEN and CDR2 is SYDVKM in the germline V gene. In DNA form, the CDR3 reads TGTGCCAGCAGTTCGAATATGGAGTTTATTGGCACAGATACGCAGTATTTT. Translated, it gives CASSSNMEFIGTDTQYF.

This chain joins TRBV7-9 and TRBJ2-1; no clear D gene. Trimming shortened V by 2 bases and J by 10 bases, and 9 bases separated the two germline ends. This CDR3 is 12 amino acids long. From germline, CDR1 is SEHNR and CDR2 FQNEAQ (reference sequence). CDR3 sequence (DNA): TGTGCCAGCAGCTTACAAGCCCCCGAGCAGTTCTTC. It specifies CASSLQAPEQFF.

This chain links TRBV5-1 with TRBJ2-5, with 11 bases fitting TRBD2. This CDR3 spans 16 amino acids. Germline CDR1 reads SGHRS; CDR2 reads YFSETQ. The ends lost 4 bases at V and 3 bases at J; junction bases unmatched: 8. The CDR3 region has the DNA TGCGCCAGCAGCGGCTCCGGGACTAGCGGAAAAGAGACCCAGTACTTC. Translated: CASSGSGTSGKETQYF.

This clonotype was observed at least ten times. The rearrangement links TRBV27 to TRBJ2-7; 9 nucleotides match TRBD1. The CDR3 covers 15 residues. Germline V lookup: CDR1 MNHEY, CDR2 SMNVEV (reference sequence). Trimming cost V 5 bases and J 2 bases; bases outside gene matches: 7. The CDR3 sequence is CASSEGDRETYEQYF. CDR3 bases: TGTGCCAGCAGTGAGGGGGACAGGGAAACCTACGAGCAGTACTTC.

The sample holds one count of this clonotype. The genes are TRBV2 and TRBJ2-1; 8 nucleotides match TRBD2. The germline gives CDR1 SNHLY, CDR2 FYNNEI. This CDR3 spans 16 amino acids. The trim removed 2 bases at V and 6 bases at J, leaving 9 bases unmatched. Here the CDR3 reads CASSERGLEGVNEQFF. The CDR3 coding sequence is TGTGCCAGCAGTGAAAGGGGACTAGAAGGAGTCAATGAGCAGTTCTTC.

CDR3 amino acids: CASSLAGAEDQPQHF. The CDR3 DNA is TGTGCCAGCAGCTTAGCCGGGGCCGAGGATCAGCCCCAGCATTTT. V usage is TRBV7-2 and J usage is TRBJ1-5; weak D call: TRBD1 (5 bases). Trimming cost V 0 bases and J 5 bases, with 11 bases left between them. CDR1 and CDR2 from the germline V gene are SGHTA and FQGNSA. The CDR3 is 15 amino acids.